This T cell receptor (beta chain) was identified in a study of OX40 agonist ivuxolimab in advanced cancers. This clone has a single count. CDR1 is SEHNR, CDR2 FQNEAQ, per germline (reference sequence). The CDR3 is 15 amino acids. Trimming left V 5 bases short and J 0 bases short, with 10 bases between. Some clones are missing from TCRdb's copy, which holds only in-frame ones; the method was immunoSEQ multiplex PCR. Counted here are about 48,000 clones, 75% to 85% occurring once; the ten biggest clones make up 1.2%. The J gene is TRBJ1-4, the V gene TRBV7-9; D possibly corresponds to TRBD1 (5 bases). The sample here was CD4+ or CD8+ T cells sorted from blood, taken in a trial of the OX40 agonist ivuxolimab. This receptor was obtained from an adult with an advanced solid tumor such as melanoma, head and neck, liver or kidney cancer. For the CDR3, the DNA is TGTGCCAGCAGCCGTACGGGGGCAACTAATGAAAAACTGTTTTTT. Amino acid sequence: CASSRTGATNEKLFF.